The clone carrying this T cell receptor (beta chain) was recorded many times. The data were taken from a study of T cells in Graves' hyperthyroidism and ophthalmopathy. TCR beta CDR3 regions were amplified from RNA. The study used the HTBI primer set for a first-round RT-PCR of the TCR CDR3. TCRdb redid the calling of the multiplex PCR reads with MiXCR, one entry per CDR3 protein. The top ten hold less than 9.5% of the sample, which has around 600,000 distinct CDR3 sequences, approximately 15% seen once. V was pared by 8 bases and J by 4 bases, with 14 bases of the junction left unmatched. This CDR3 is built from 15 residues. Germline-derived CDR1 and CDR2 are MNHEY and SVGEGT.

This sequence originates from a woman in her thirties with Graves' hyperthyroidism. This chain uses TRBV6-2 or TRBV6-3 with TRBJ2-7; the match to TRBD1 covers 7 bases. Sequenced: blood. CDR3 DNA: TGTGCCAGCCGGACAGGTGGCAGGGCCAGATACGAGCAGTACTTC. Its translation is CASRTGGRARYEQYF.